This T cell receptor beta chain is from a study of shared clonotypes between healthy human individuals. Study in general: Each donor's CD4 naive and CD4 memory cells filled three plates apiece, CD8 naive two, and CD8 memory one.

Original handling: ImmunoSEQ supplied junction-only sequences lacking quality scores, so filtering was different. TCRdb keeps only in-frame clones here, not all; method: immunoSEQ multiplex PCR. From that table come the V and J calls and clone size; the DNA was used to work out D and trimming. Of about 2.1 million clones in the sample, roughly 95% are singletons; the top ten hold about 1.6%. This CDR3 region has 16 residues. CDR1 and CDR2 from the germline V gene are SGHDT and YYEEEE. V was clipped by 4 bases and J by 9 bases, with 23 bases between them. On this clone: Its matching antigen is unknown.

Naive-designated CD8 cells lacked CD45RO, were positively enriched for CCR7, and omitted terminally differentiated effector memory CD45RA+ cells. General study findings and limits: In the sorted subsets, rarefaction showed sequencing was incomplete despite large depth.

The chain is built from TRBV5-6 and TRBJ2-1; tentative D call: TRBD2 (5 bases). The receptor's source is a man younger than 35 in good health. Some clones in this sample may be carry-over from other donors' samples. Sequenced input: naive CD8+ T cells from PBMCs. The DNA of the CDR3 is TGTGCCAGCAGCGCTCCCCGGGAAAATAGAAGAGTTGAGCAGTTCTTC. Amino acids: CASSAPRENRRVEQFF. Using reference TRBV5-6 and TRBJ2-1 for the parts outside the CDR3, the full variable domain is DAGVTQSPTHLIKTRGQQVTLRCSPKSGHDTVSWYQQALGQGPQFIFQYYEEEERQRGNFPDRFSGHQFPNYSSELNVNALLLGDSALYLCASSAPRENRRVEQFFGPGTRLTVL.